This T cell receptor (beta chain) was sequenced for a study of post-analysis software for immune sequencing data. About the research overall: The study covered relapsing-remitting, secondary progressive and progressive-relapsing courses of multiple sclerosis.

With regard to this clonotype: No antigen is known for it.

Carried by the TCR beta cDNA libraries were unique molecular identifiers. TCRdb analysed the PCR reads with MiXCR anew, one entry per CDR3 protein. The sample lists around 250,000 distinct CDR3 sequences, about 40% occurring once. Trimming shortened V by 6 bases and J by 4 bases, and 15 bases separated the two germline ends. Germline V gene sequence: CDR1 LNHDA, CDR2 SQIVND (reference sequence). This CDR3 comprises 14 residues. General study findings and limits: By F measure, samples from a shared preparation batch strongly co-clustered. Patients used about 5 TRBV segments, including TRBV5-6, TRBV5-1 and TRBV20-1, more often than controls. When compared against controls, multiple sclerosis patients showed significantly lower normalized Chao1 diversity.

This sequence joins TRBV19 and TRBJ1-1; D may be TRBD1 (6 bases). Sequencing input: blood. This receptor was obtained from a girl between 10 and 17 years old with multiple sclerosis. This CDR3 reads CASRSGGRSTEAFF. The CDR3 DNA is TGTGCCAGTAGATCCGGGGGCAGGAGCACTGAAGCTTTCTTT.